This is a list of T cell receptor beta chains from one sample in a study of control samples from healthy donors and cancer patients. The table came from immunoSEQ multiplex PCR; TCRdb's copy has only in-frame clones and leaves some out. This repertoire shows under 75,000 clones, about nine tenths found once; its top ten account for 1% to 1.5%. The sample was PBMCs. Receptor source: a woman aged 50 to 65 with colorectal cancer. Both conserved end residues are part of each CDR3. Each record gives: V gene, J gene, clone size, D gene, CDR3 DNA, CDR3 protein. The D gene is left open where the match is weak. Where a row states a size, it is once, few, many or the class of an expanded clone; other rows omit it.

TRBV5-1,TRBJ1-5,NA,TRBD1,TGCGCCAGCAGCGTGGGACAGGGCAATCAGCCCCAGCATTTT,CASSVGQGNQPQHF
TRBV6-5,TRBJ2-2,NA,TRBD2,TGTGCCGGGGGGGGAGGGACCGGGGAGCTGTTTTTT,CAGGGGTGELFF
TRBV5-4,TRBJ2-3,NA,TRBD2,TGTGCCAGCAGCAGCGGGGGCTACACAGATACGCAGTATTTT,CASSSGGYTDTQYF
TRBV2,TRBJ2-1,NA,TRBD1,TGTGCCAGCAGGGGAAGGGACAGGGAATACAATGAGCAGTTCTTC,CASRGRDREYNEQFF
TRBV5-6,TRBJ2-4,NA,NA,TGTGCCAGCAGCGCCGGAACAGGGAGGGACATTCAGTACTTC,CASSAGTGRDIQYF
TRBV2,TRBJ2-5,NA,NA,TGTGCCAGCAGACGGGGAAAAGAGACCCAGTACTTC,CASRRGKETQYF
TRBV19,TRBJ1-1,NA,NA,TGTGCCAGTAGCCCTGATGGGCCGCCACTGAACACTGAAGCTTTCTTT,CASSPDGPPLNTEAFF
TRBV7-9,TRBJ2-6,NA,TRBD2,TGTGCCAGCAGCTTAGGGGACCTAGCGGGAGGGCCTGGGGCCAACGTCCTGACTTTC,CASSLGDLAGGPGANVLTF
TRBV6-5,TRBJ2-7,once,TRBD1,TGTGCCAGCAGTTACACGGGACAGGGTTACGAGCAGTACTTC,CASSYTGQGYEQYF
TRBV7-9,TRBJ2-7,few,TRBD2,TGTGCCAGCAGCTTAGTTGCGGGAGGTGGCGAGCAGTACTTC,CASSLVAGGGEQYF
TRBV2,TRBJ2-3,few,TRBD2,TGTGCCAGCAGTTTATGGCGGGGGGGCACAGATACGCAGTATTTT,CASSLWRGGTDTQYF
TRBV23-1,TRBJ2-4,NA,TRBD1,TGCGCCAGCTCCCCTGGACGGTGGACAGGAAAAAACATTCAGTACTTC,CASSPGRWTGKNIQYF
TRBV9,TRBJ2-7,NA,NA,TGTGCCAGCAGCGAGGGCCAGTCCTACGAGCAGTACTTC,CASSEGQSYEQYF
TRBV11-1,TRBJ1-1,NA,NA,TGTGCCAGCAGCTTAGGCGGAGGGTATTTGGGCACTGAAGCTTTCTTT,CASSLGGGYLGTEAFF
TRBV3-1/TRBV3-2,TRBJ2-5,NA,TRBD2,TGTGCCAGCAGCCAAGACGATTTAGCGGGAGTAGGGGAGACCCAGTACTTC,CASSQDDLAGVGETQYF
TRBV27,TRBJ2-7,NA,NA,TGTGCCAGCAGTGATCACGAGAGCTCCTACGAGCAGTACTTC,CASSDHESSYEQYF
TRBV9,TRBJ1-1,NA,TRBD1,TGTGCCAGCAGCGGATCGGTCAGGGGGCGAGACACTGAAGCTTTCTTT,CASSGSVRGRDTEAFF
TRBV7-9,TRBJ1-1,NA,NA,TGTGCCAGCAGCAACACCGGGCGGACAGCTGAAGCTTTCTTT,CASSNTGRTAEAFF
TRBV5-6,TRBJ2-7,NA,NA,TGTGCCAGCAACCTGGCGGGTGGCGTTTACGAGCAGTACTTC,CASNLAGGVYEQYF
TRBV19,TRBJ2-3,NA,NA,TGTGCCAGTAGTATTGAGGGCAGGAACACAGATACGCAGTATTTT,CASSIEGRNTDTQYF
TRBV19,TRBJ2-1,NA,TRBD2,TGTGCCAGTGCTATACTAGCGGGAGGTATCAATGAGCAGTTCTTC,CASAILAGGINEQFF
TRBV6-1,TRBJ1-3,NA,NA,TGTGCCAGCAGTGATCGGACCCAACAGGGTGGTATAGGTATAAACACCATATATTTT,CASSDRTQQGGIGINTIYF
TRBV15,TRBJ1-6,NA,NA,TGTGCCACCAGTTCGACAGCCAATAATTCACCCCTCCACTTT,CATSSTANNSPLHF
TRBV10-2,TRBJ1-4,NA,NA,TGCGCCAGCAGTGTTGGGATGCTCGGAGAAAAACTGTTTTTT,CASSVGMLGEKLFF